These T cell receptor beta chains were read from a single sample in a study of cytotoxic CD8 clonotypes in ibrutinib-treated CLL. The protocol was immunoSEQ multiplex PCR, while the TCRdb copy is restricted to in-frame clones and leaves out a portion. The table lists fewer than 100,000 clones, around 79% of them singletons. Sequences were derived from PBMCs, sampled after 12 months of ibrutinib treatment. The receptors originated from a human donor with chronic lymphocytic leukemia. The CDR3 runs from the conserved cysteine through the conserved F or W. D genes are given only for firm matches. Clone size is stated in some rows and not others, as once, few, many or a class when expanded.

J gene | D gene | V gene | clone size | CDR3 DNA | CDR3 protein
TRBJ2-2 | NA | TRBV4-3 | NA | TGCGCCAGCAGGGGTCACACCGGGGAGCTGTTTTTT | CASRGHTGELFF
TRBJ1-1 | NA | TRBV7-9 | few | TGTGCCAGCGCGGAGCTTTTTAACACTGAAGCTTTCTTT | CASAELFNTEAFF
TRBJ2-6 | NA | TRBV5-5 | few | TGTGCCAGCAGCCGGGACAACCTTGTGGCCAACGTCCTGACTTTC | CASSRDNLVANVLTF
TRBJ2-1 | NA | TRBV10-3 | NA | TGTGCCATCAGTGACCCGGACAAGAGCTCCTACAATGAGCAGTTCTTC | CAISDPDKSSYNEQFF
TRBJ1-2 | TRBD1 | TRBV10-1 | NA | TGCGCCAGCCGGGACAGGGGTGGCTATGGCTACACCTTC | CASRDRGGYGYTF
TRBJ2-3 | TRBD2 | TRBV11-3 | NA | TGTGCCAGCAGCGCATTAGCGGGAGGTAGCACAGATACGCAGTATTTT | CASSALAGGSTDTQYF
TRBJ2-4 | TRBD2 | TRBV28 | NA | TGTGTGGCTAGCGGGGGAACTGCCAAAAACATTCAGTACTTC | CVASGGTAKNIQYF
TRBJ2-1 | NA | TRBV10-1 | once | TGCGCCAGCAGTGAGCCACACAATGGGCAGTTCTTC | CASSEPHNGQFF
TRBJ2-5 | TRBD2 | TRBV28 | NA | TGTGCCAGCAGTTTGGGACTAGCGGGGGGACAAGAGACCCAGTACTTC | CASSLGLAGGQETQYF
TRBJ2-1 | TRBD2 | TRBV6-1 | once | TGTGCCAGCAGCGGGGGGTGGTACAATGAGCAGTTCTTC | CASSGGWYNEQFF
TRBJ1-5 | NA | TRBV2 | NA | TGTGCCACCCAGCGGGACTCCAATCAGCCCCAGCATTTT | CATQRDSNQPQHF
TRBJ1-5 | NA | TRBV7-2 | NA | TGTGCCAGCAGCTTAGCGGGTCCTCAGCCCCAGCATTTT | CASSLAGPQPQHF
TRBJ1-4 | NA | TRBV7-2 | NA | TGTGCCAGCAGCCCAGCTAATGAAAAACTGTTTTTT | CASSPANEKLFF
TRBJ1-6 | NA | TRBV9 | NA | TGTGCCAGCAGCGACCAGACAGGACCCAGCTCCTATAATTCACCCCTCCACTTT | CASSDQTGPSSYNSPLHF
TRBJ2-7 | NA | TRBV4-3 | few | TGCGCCAGCAGCCAAGTCGGCGGCTACGAGCAGTACTTC | CASSQVGGYEQYF
TRBJ1-3 | TRBD1 | TRBV7-8 | NA | TGTGCCAGCACCTCAATCTCGACAGGGTTCTCTGGAAACACCATATATTTT | CASTSISTGFSGNTIYF
TRBJ1-1 | TRBD1 | TRBV5-6 | NA | TGTGCCAGCAGCCCCCAGGGGGGGGCGCAGGGGACTGAAGCTTTCTTT | CASSPQGGAQGTEAFF
TRBJ1-5 | NA | TRBV7-2 | NA | TGTGCCAGCAGCTTAGGTGAGGCGGGTCAGCCCCAGCATTTT | CASSLGEAGQPQHF
TRBJ1-2 | NA | TRBV7-3 | NA | TGTGCCAGCAGCTTCGGAGGGTATGGCTACACCTTC | CASSFGGYGYTF
TRBJ1-5 | NA | TRBV28 | NA | TGTGCCAGCACCCTGGGTTGGAGCAATCAGCCCCAGCATTTT | CASTLGWSNQPQHF
TRBJ2-5 | NA | TRBV28 | NA | TGTGCCAGCAGTTTGGGAGCGATGGAGACCCAGTACTTC | CASSLGAMETQYF
TRBJ1-2 | NA | TRBV6-5 | NA | TGTGCCAGCAGTCCATCCGGGACGGACCCCTATGGCTACACCTTC | CASSPSGTDPYGYTF
TRBJ2-2 | NA | TRBV16 | NA | TGTGCCAGCAGCCTCACCCCCAACACCGGGGAGCTGTTTTTT | CASSLTPNTGELFF
TRBJ2-1 | NA | TRBV10-3 | NA | TGTGCCATCAGGGACTATTCCTACAATGAGCAGTTCTTC | CAIRDYSYNEQFF
TRBJ2-3 | NA | TRBV30 | NA | TGTGCCTGGAGGTCCTTTAGGGGGGGGACAGATACGCAGTATTTT | CAWRSFRGGTDTQYF
TRBJ1-3 | TRBD1 | TRBV7-9 | NA | TGTGACAGCAGCATGACAGGGGTGGGAAACACCATATATTTT | CDSSMTGVGNTIYF
TRBJ1-5 | TRBD1 | TRBV30 | once | TGTGCCTACCAGACAGGGCCGGATCAGCCCCAGCATTTT | CAYQTGPDQPQHF
TRBJ2-7 | NA | TRBV5-1 | NA | TGCGCCAGCAGCTTGGTGGTGGGAAATGACTACGAGCAGTACTTC | CASSLVVGNDYEQYF
TRBJ1-2 | NA | TRBV4-1 | few | TGCGCCAGCAGCCCCGGGGGGGCCCAGGGTGTCTACACCTTC | CASSPGGAQGVYTF
TRBJ2-5 | NA | TRBV4-2 | NA | TGTGCCAGCAGCCAACAGGGTATGGGTTGGGAGACCCAGTACTTC | CASSQQGMGWETQYF
TRBJ1-1 | NA | TRBV5-6 | NA | TGTGCCAGCAGCTTGGGGTTGGGGAGGAACACTGAAGCTTTCTTT | CASSLGLGRNTEAFF
TRBJ2-3 | TRBD2 | TRBV2 | NA | TGTGCCAGCAGGCGAGCGGGATCTTCAGATACGCAGTATTTT | CASRRAGSSDTQYF
TRBJ2-1 | TRBD2 | TRBV5-1 | NA | TGCGCCAGCAGCGGCCGAACTAGCGGGAGGGGGCAGTTCTTC | CASSGRTSGRGQFF
TRBJ2-1 | TRBD2 | TRBV7-2 | medium-sized | TGTGCCAGCAGCTTAGTTGGTAGCGGGGGGGCTGTTCAGCGGAATGAGCAGTTCTTC | CASSLVGSGGAVQRNEQFF
TRBJ2-3 | TRBD2 | TRBV6-1 | NA | TGTGCCAGCAGCCGCGGGAGGGACGTTGCAGATACGCAGTATTTT | CASSRGRDVADTQYF
TRBJ1-4 | NA | TRBV28 | NA | TGTGCCAGCAGTCTGGGAGGGGTCTCAGAAAAACTGTTTTTT | CASSLGGVSEKLFF
TRBJ2-7 | NA | TRBV18 | NA | TGTGCCAGCTCAAGCGGGTACGAGCAGTACTTC | CASSSGYEQYF
TRBJ2-5 | NA | TRBV20-1 | once | TGCAGTGCTAGAGAGTGGGAGACCCAGTACTTC | CSAREWETQYF
TRBJ1-6 | NA | TRBV11-2 | NA | TGTGCCAGCAGCTTAGAAGGGGGGGGTAATTCACCCCTCCACTTT | CASSLEGGGNSPLHF
TRBJ2-2 | NA | TRBV5-6 | once | TGTGCCAGCAGCCGGGGGTGGGCGAACACCGGGGAGCTGTTTTTT | CASSRGWANTGELFF
TRBJ1-2 | NA | TRBV6-1 | NA | TGTGCCAGCAGTGAGGGGGGGGCCTGGATCTATGGCTACACCTTC | CASSEGGAWIYGYTF